Shown below are 14 T cell receptor beta chains from a single sample sequenced in a study of T cells in Graves' hyperthyroidism and ophthalmopathy (dated by TCRdb to about 2019). The library was generated by multiplex PCR. TCRdb shows the sequencer as Illumina HiSeq 2000. TCR beta CDR3 regions were amplified from RNA transcripts. For the first round of RT-PCR on the TCR CDR3, the HTBI primer set was used together with the Qiagen OneStep RT-PCR kit. The public reads were reprocessed in TCRdb via fastp at Q25 and MiXCR, keeping in-frame beta chains. Every CDR3 protein is listed once, alongside the most common genes and DNA of its rows. The sample records a few hundred thousand distinct CDR3 sequences, around 15% of which are singletons. The ten largest clones represent about 15% of the sample. The sequenced sample consisted of blood. These receptor sequences come from a woman between 40 and 50 years old with Graves' hyperthyroidism.

This clonotype was observed many times. The chain employs TRBV7-8 and TRBJ2-1; possibly TRBD2 for D (6 bases). Germline V gene data show CDR1 as SGHVS and CDR2 as FQNEAQ. Trimming cost V 5 bases and J 6 bases, with 17 bases left between them. The CDR3 has 15 residues. CDR3 in DNA: TGTGCCAGCAGCCCCGGACCCCAGCGGGCCAATGAGCAGTTCTTC. It specifies CASSPGPQRANEQFF.

The chain recombines TRBV20-1 with TRBJ2-5; D not resolved. The germline V and J ends were trimmed by 6 bases and 5 bases, with 13 bases remaining between them. Looked up from germline, CDR1 is DFQATT and CDR2 is SNEGSKA (reference sequence). CDR3 length: 12 amino acids. The CDR3 DNA is TGCAGTGCCGGCCCTATCGGGGAGACCCAGTACTTC. Translation: CSAGPIGETQYF.

The chain recombines TRBV27 with TRBJ1-2; D is ambiguous. This CDR3 spans 11 amino acids. Germline CDR1 reads MNHEY; CDR2 reads SMNVEV (reference sequence). Trimming removed 10 bases at V and 4 bases at J, with 10 bases between. The CDR3 loop reads CATWGSYGYTF. The DNA of the CDR3 is TGTGCCACCTGGGGAAGCTATGGCTACACCTTC.

Ten or more counts support this clonotype. The chain carries TRBV29-1 and TRBJ1-2; 9 positions match TRBD1. The CDR3 loop spans 12 amino acids. The V segment lost 6 bases and the J segment 7 bases; nucleotides outside the gene matches: 6. CDR1 is SQVTM and CDR2 is ANQGSEA in the germline V gene. The CDR3 sequence is CSVRTGVAGYTF. The CDR3 DNA sequence: TGCAGCGTGAGGACAGGGGTGGCTGGCTACACCTTC.

The chain combines TRBV19 with TRBJ2-5; the D gene is possibly TRBD2 (6 bases). This CDR3 has 16 amino acids. Germline V gene lookup returns CDR1 LNHDA and CDR2 SQIVND (reference sequence). V was cut by 11 bases and J by 0 bases, with 22 bases left in between. The CDR3 coding sequence is TGTGCCCAAAGCCTGGCGGCGGGGAATTACCAAGAGACCCAGTACTTC. This sequence encodes CAQSLAAGNYQETQYF.

There are a few counts of this clonotype. The chain joins TRBV2 to TRBJ1-6; no definite D call. CDR3 length: 15 amino acids. V lost 0 bases to trimming and J lost 8 bases, with 11 bases between them. Per the germline V gene, CDR1 is SNHLY and CDR2 is FYNNEI. The CDR3 DNA follows: TGTGCCAGCAGTGAAGCGCCCCTGCTGGATTCACCCCTCCACTTT. Translated: CASSEAPLLDSPLHF.

This clonotype was seen only a few times. A much larger clone lies a single base off, so this may be a read error. The V gene is TRBV3-1, the J gene TRBJ2-5; D gene ambiguous. Germline CDR1 reads LGHDT; CDR2 reads YNNKEL (reference sequence). This CDR3 has 12 residues. This CDR3 is CTSSQELETQYF. As DNA, the CDR3 is TGTACCAGCAGCCAAGAGTTAGAGACCCAGTACTTC.

This clonotype has ten or more counts. The chain joins TRBV27 to TRBJ1-5, with a weak D call TRBD1 (5 bases). Trimming pared 4 bases from V and 0 bases from J, leaving 16 bases between. The length of the CDR3 is 17 residues. The germline V gene has CDR1 MNHEY and CDR2 SMNVEV (reference sequence). As DNA, the CDR3 is TGTGCCAGCAGTTCAGTCGGAGGGGAGGGTAGCAATCAGCCCCAGCATTTT. This codes for CASSSVGGEGSNQPQHF.

The V and J genes are TRBV29-1 and TRBJ2-5; D may be TRBD1 or TRBD2 (5 bases each). V dropped 4 bases and J dropped 6 bases, with 24 bases sitting between them. The germline CDR1 and CDR2 sequences are SQVTM and ANQGSEA. The CDR3 runs to 16 residues. CDR3 in DNA: TGCAGCGTTGTGTGGGGACCCCAAAAATTGGTTAAGACCCAGTACTTC. Amino acids: CSVVWGPQKLVKTQYF.

This clonotype was recorded many times. The chain employs TRBV5-1 and TRBJ2-3; no clear D. CDR1 SGHRS and CDR2 YFSETQ come from the germline V gene. The CDR3 loop spans 13 amino acids. Trimming shortened V by 7 bases and J by 0 bases, and 9 bases separated the two germline ends. The CDR3 nucleotides read TGCGCCAGCGGGTCCGTAAGCACAGATACGCAGTATTTT. Encoded protein: CASGSVSTDTQYF.

This sequence joins TRBV5-1 and TRBJ2-1, with D perhaps matching TRBD1 (6 bases). V was trimmed by 4 bases and J by 1 base, leaving 12 bases between them. CDR1 SGHRS and CDR2 YFSETQ come from the germline V gene. The CDR3 spans 15 residues. CDR3 sequence: CASSAGTYSYNEQFF. The CDR3, as DNA: TGCGCCAGCAGCGCAGGGACATATTCCTACAATGAGCAGTTCTTC.

There are many counts of this clonotype. The genes are TRBV12-3 or TRBV12-4 and TRBJ2-6, with 11 bases lining up with TRBD1. The junction had 0 bases not matched to a gene; V was cut back by 3 bases and J by 2 bases. The CDR3 totals 16 residues. The CDR3, as DNA: TGTGCCAGCAGTTTGGGACAGGGGGCTGGGGCCAACGTCCTGACTTTC. Protein sequence: CASSLGQGAGANVLTF.

This clonotype came up many times. The CDR3 DNA sequence: TGTGCCAGCACCACTGGGGAGGGCTACGAGCAGTACTTC. Its translation is CASTTGEGYEQYF. The rearrangement joins TRBV28 to TRBJ2-7; 7 bases map to TRBD2. Germline CDR1 and CDR2: MDHEN and SYDVKM. J was trimmed by 3 bases and V by 7 bases; bases with no gene match: 6. This CDR3 is built from 13 residues.

This clonotype was detected only a few times. This sequence joins TRBV7-3 and TRBJ2-5, with TRBD2 identical over 10 bases. Per germline, CDR1 SGHTA and CDR2 FQGTGA. Unmatched junction bases numbered 11, after V lost 1 base and J lost 6 bases. The CDR3 contains 17 residues. The CDR3 DNA follows: TGTGCCAGCAGCTTAAACCCAGGACTAGCGGATATAAAGACCCAGTACTTC. Protein: CASSLNPGLADIKTQYF.